The entry below describes one T cell receptor beta chain. These data originate in a study of blood T cell repertoires in COVID-19. Overall study context: Samples taken during acute and convalescent COVID-19 were collected in the United States, Italy and Spain.

The germline V gene has CDR1 SGHRS and CDR2 YFSETQ. CDR3 size: 15 residues. V was cut by 2 bases and J by 0 bases, with 11 bases left in between. Using immunoSEQ multiplex PCR, the repertoire was profiled, and TCRdb retains in-frame clones only, with some absent. The sample yields roughly 300,000 clones, 85% to 90% seen once. Allocation to cohorts depended on clinical history reported by the participants. V gene TRBV5-1 combines with J gene TRBJ1-1, with a possible D match to TRBD1 (5 bases). Sequences were obtained from PBMCs or T cells enriched from blood (not recorded which). This clonotype was sampled from a woman younger than 35 who had recovered from COVID-19. The CDR3 region is CASSFAGQVNTEAFF. For the CDR3, the DNA is TGCGCCAGCAGCTTCGCAGGACAAGTGAACACTGAAGCTTTCTTT.